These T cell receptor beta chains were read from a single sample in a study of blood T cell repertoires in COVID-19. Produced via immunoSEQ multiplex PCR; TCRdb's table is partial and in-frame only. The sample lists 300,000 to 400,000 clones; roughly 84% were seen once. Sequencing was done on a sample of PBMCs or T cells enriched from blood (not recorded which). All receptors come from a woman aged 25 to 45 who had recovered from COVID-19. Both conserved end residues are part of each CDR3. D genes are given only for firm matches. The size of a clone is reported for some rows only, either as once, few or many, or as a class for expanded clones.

CASSGGTGRSGANVLTF | TGTGCCAGCAGCGGTGGGACAGGCCGCTCTGGGGCCAACGTCCTGACTTTC | TRBJ2-6 | TRBV7-8 | NA | TRBD1
CASSGRTSRYEQFF | TGTGCCAGCAGTGGGCGGACTAGTCGGTATGAGCAGTTCTTC | TRBJ2-1 | TRBV2 | once | TRBD2
CASSQGFNEKLFF | TGTGCCAGCAGCCAGGGCTTCAATGAAAAACTGTTTTTT | TRBJ1-4 | TRBV14 | once | NA
CASRPAGQGWDTIYF | TGTGCCAGCAGACCAGCGGGACAGGGTTGGGACACCATATATTTT | TRBJ1-3 | TRBV6-5 | NA | TRBD1
CASSFRGVGEKLFF | TGTGCCAGCAGCTTCAGGGGGGTTGGGGAAAAACTGTTTTTT | TRBJ1-4 | TRBV7-8 | NA | TRBD1
CASSLSHNYNSPLHF | TGTGCCAGCAGTTTATCCCACAACTATAATTCACCCCTCCACTTT | TRBJ1-6 | TRBV28 | NA | NA
CASSYFAGGTGELFF | TGTGCCAGCAGTTACTTTGCAGGGGGTACCGGGGAGCTGTTTTTT | TRBJ2-2 | TRBV6-5 | NA | TRBD1
CASSFRTGGNTEAFF | TGTGCCAGCAGCTTCCGGACAGGGGGGAACACTGAAGCTTTCTTT | TRBJ1-1 | TRBV13 | NA | TRBD1
CSARQGTEAFF | TGCAGTGCGAGACAGGGCACTGAAGCTTTCTTT | TRBJ1-1 | TRBV20-1 | once | TRBD1
CAWSVQTGGGYTF | TGTGCCTGGAGTGTACAAACAGGGGGTGGCTACACCTTC | TRBJ1-2 | TRBV30 | NA | TRBD1
CATSRGLHSGENTEAFF | TGTGCCACCAGCAGGGGCCTACACAGTGGCGAGAACACTGAAGCTTTCTTT | TRBJ1-1 | TRBV15 | NA | NA
CASSSRMTSGGSYNEQFF | TGTGCCAGCAGCTCCCGGATGACTAGCGGGGGATCCTACAATGAGCAGTTCTTC | TRBJ2-1 | TRBV13 | NA | TRBD2
CASSPIFLGGSYEQYF | TGTGCCAGCAGTCCCATATTCTTGGGGGGCTCCTACGAGCAGTACTTC | TRBJ2-7 | TRBV28 | NA | NA
CSVWRITDTQYF | TGCAGCGTCTGGAGAATCACAGATACGCAGTATTTT | TRBJ2-3 | TRBV29-1 | NA | NA
CASSINNQPQHF | TGTGCCAGCAGTATCAACAATCAGCCCCAGCATTTT | TRBJ1-5 | TRBV28 | NA | NA
CASRGRDATNEKLFF | TGTGCCAGCAGGGGCAGGGATGCAACTAATGAAAAACTGTTTTTT | TRBJ1-4 | TRBV2 | NA | NA
CAISESKGPGTEAFF | TGTGCCATCAGTGAGTCCAAGGGGCCGGGCACTGAAGCTTTCTTT | TRBJ1-1 | TRBV10-3 | NA | NA
CASSQGQGAIPYEQYF | TGTGCCAGCAGCCAAGGACAGGGGGCGATACCCTACGAGCAGTACTTC | TRBJ2-7 | TRBV4-2 | NA | TRBD1
CSVEHLGRYNEQFF | TGCAGCGTTGAGCATCTGGGGCGCTACAATGAGCAGTTCTTC | TRBJ2-1 | TRBV29-1 | NA | NA
CASSSGTGGVNTQYF | TGCGCCAGCAGCTCGGGGACAGGAGGCGTAAATACGCAGTATTTT | TRBJ2-3 | TRBV5-1 | NA | TRBD1
CSASGARGEQFF | TGCAGTGCTAGTGGGGCTCGGGGTGAGCAGTTCTTC | TRBJ2-1 | TRBV20-1 | NA | NA
CASSGGQVGGYTF | TGTGCCAGCAGCGGTGGACAGGTTGGTGGCTACACCTTC | TRBJ1-2 | TRBV9 | NA | TRBD1
CASSQSLYEQYF | TGCGCCAGCAGTCAATCTCTTTACGAGCAGTACTTC | TRBJ2-7 | TRBV23-1 | NA | NA
CAWRGRTGVTSYEQYF | TGTGCCTGGAGGGGGAGGACGGGGGTCACTTCCTACGAGCAGTACTTC | TRBJ2-7 | TRBV30 | few | NA
CASSLLDFTEAFF | TGTGCCAGCAGCTTATTGGACTTCACTGAAGCTTTCTTT | TRBJ1-1 | TRBV7-9 | NA | NA